The 7 T cell receptor beta chains below all came from one sample that was sequenced in a study of spatial heterogeneity in lung cancer. General observations from the study: For expanded intratumoral alpha and beta TCRs, counts tracked tumor mutation counts.

TCRdb re-called the 5' RACE reads with MiXCR, one entry per CDR3 protein. The sample has some 2,900 distinct CDR3 sequences, 6.5% to 8% seen once. The time point is: sample taken at primary tumor resection. Antigens of these TCRs are unknown. Specimen: lung tumor tissue, collected at surgery. The receptor set was obtained from a female donor with early-stage non-small cell lung cancer.

This clonotype qualifies as medium-sized. The chain recombines TRBV29-1 with TRBJ2-5, with TRBD2 as a possible D gene (7 bases). The CDR3 has 12 amino acids. Germline V gene sequence: CDR1 SQVTM, CDR2 ANQGSEA. V lost 5 bases, J lost 4 bases, and 11 bases lay in between. DNA for the CDR3: TGCAGCGTTCGGGGGGCAGGAGAGACCCAGTACTTC. This sequence encodes CSVRGAGETQYF.

The table lists this clonotype with many counts. The chain combines TRBV21-1 with TRBJ1-3; the table's D call of TRBD1 was not tested on the DNA. TRBV21-1 is designated a pseudogene. The CDR3 runs to 16 residues. The CDR3 coding sequence is TGTGCCAGCAGCCGAGGGGTCCGGCTGCCTGGAAACACCATATATTTT. It encodes CASSRGVRLPGNTIYF.

This clonotype was seen at least ten times. The chain is built from TRBV7-9 and TRBJ2-6, with D uncertain. Trimming shortened V by 3 bases and J by 3 bases, and 9 bases separated the two germline ends. Germline V gene data show CDR1 as SEHNR and CDR2 as FQNEAQ (reference sequence). This CDR3 is built from 15 residues. This CDR3 is CASSFFGDGANVLTF. CDR3 in DNA: TGTGCCAGCAGCTTTTTTGGGGATGGGGCCAACGTCCTGACTTTC. The full variable domain, rest sourced from reference TRBV7-9 and TRBJ2-6, is DTGVSQNPRHKITKRGQNVTFRCDPISEHNRLYWYRQTLGQGPEFLTYFQNEAQLEKSRLLSDRFSAERPKGSFSTLEIQRTEQGDSAMYLCASSFFGDGANVLTFGAGSRLTVL.

By sample fraction, this clonotype is medium-sized. The chain has TRBV20-1 and TRBJ1-1; D remains ambiguous. Germline values: CDR1 DFQATT, CDR2 SNEGSKA (reference sequence). This CDR3 contains 13 residues. The germline V and J ends were trimmed by 7 bases and 0 bases, with 12 bases remaining between them. CDR3 region: CSGTRRLNTEAFF. The CDR3 bases are TGCAGTGGCACGAGGAGATTGAACACTGAAGCTTTCTTT.

By its share, this clonotype is medium-sized. J is TRBJ2-5 and V is TRBV10-2; a weak D match, TRBD1 (5 bases). The V gene lost 6 bases and the J gene lost 1 base, with 6 bases spanning the gap. The CDR3 contains 12 residues. From germline, CDR1 is WSHSY and CDR2 SAAADI. The CDR3 is CASSQGQETQYF. CDR3 coding DNA: TGCGCCAGCAGCCAGGGCCAAGAGACCCAGTACTTC.

Within the sample, this clonotype is medium-sized. The chain employs TRBV20-1 and TRBJ2-5, with 8 bases identical to TRBD2. Looked up from germline, CDR1 is DFQATT and CDR2 is SNEGSKA (reference sequence). The length of the CDR3 is 13 residues. With 3 bases clipped from V and 4 bases from J, the junction kept 4 bases outside the gene matches. The CDR3 nucleotides are TGCAGTGCTAGCGGGGGGGCCCGAGAGACCCAGTACTTC. As protein: CSASGGARETQYF.

In this sample, this clonotype is medium-sized (0.01 to 0.1%). V usage is TRBV4-2 and J usage is TRBJ1-1, with D possibly being TRBD1 (6 bases). The CDR3 covers 14 residues. Trimming pared 0 bases from V and 5 bases from J, leaving 10 bases between. CDR1 LGHNA and CDR2 YNFKEQ come from the germline V gene. The CDR3 protein is CASSQDTGRTEAFF. In DNA, the CDR3 is TGTGCCAGCAGCCAAGACACAGGGAGGACTGAAGCTTTCTTT.